The 29 T cell receptor beta chains presented below share a single source sample, sequenced in a study of T cells expressing NK-cell markers. TCRdb derives one entry per CDR3 protein from the 5' RACE reads, leaving out DNA. This sample's table has about 170,000 distinct CDR3 sequences. Sequencing used blood T cells: a sorted CD56 or NKG2C T cell subset, CD4+ or CD8+ T cells, or bulk PBMC T cells (not recorded which). The receptors here all came from a man between 18 and 69 years old in good health.

The chain recombines TRBV9 with TRBJ2-3; TCRdb picks TRBD1, but there is no DNA to check that call. The CDR3 loop spans 14 amino acids. CDR1 and CDR2 (germline): SGDLS, YYNGEE. This chain's CDR3 is CASRKGGGTDTQYF.

The chain combines TRBV27 with TRBJ1-5; TCRdb proposes TRBD1, but this gene call is untestable without DNA. Looked up from germline, CDR1 is MNHEY and CDR2 is SMNVEV (reference sequence). This CDR3 has 15 amino acids. CDR3 in amino acids: CASSAPGQGYQPQHF.

The chain carries TRBV29-1 and TRBJ1-5. CDR3 length: 14 residues. Germline-derived CDR1 and CDR2 are SQVTM and ANQGSEA. CDR3: CSVASGKSNQPQHF.

The gene calls are TRBV14 and TRBJ1-2; the D call from TCRdb, TRBD1, cannot be confirmed without DNA. The CDR3 has 15 amino acids. CDR1 and CDR2 from the germline V gene are SGHDN and FVKESK. CDR3 protein: CASSFTRVPHYGYTF.

CDR3 loop: CATSRVALNEQFF. The rearrangement uses TRBV15 and TRBJ2-1. The germline CDR1 and CDR2 sequences are LNHNV and YYDKDF (reference sequence). The CDR3 covers 13 residues.

This rearrangement joins TRBV19 to TRBJ1-6. Germline assignment: CDR1 LNHDA and CDR2 SQIVND (reference sequence). This CDR3 region has 14 residues. The CDR3 loop is CASSIWRVGSPLHF.

This chain joins TRBV24-1 and TRBJ1-2; TCRdb calls TRBD1, which cannot be checked without DNA. The CDR3 contains 17 residues. The germline CDR1 and CDR2 sequences are KGHDR and SFDVKD. The CDR3 loop reads CATSDLFGQGPSYGYTF.

This sequence joins TRBV7-9 and TRBJ2-2; TCRdb proposes TRBD1, but this gene call is untestable without DNA. From germline, CDR1 is SEHNR and CDR2 FQNEAQ (reference sequence). This CDR3 has 15 residues. CDR3: CAPRPPNRDTGELFF.

This chain links TRBV11-2 with TRBJ1-1; TCRdb calls TRBD1, which cannot be checked without DNA. Germline CDR1 SGHAT, CDR2 FQNNGV. The length of the CDR3 is 14 residues. This CDR3 reads CASSLGTGVTEAFF.

The chain couples TRBV19 to TRBJ2-3; lacking DNA, the TRBD2 call made by TCRdb goes unchecked. CDR3 length: 15 amino acids. Germline lookup yields CDR1 LNHDA and CDR2 SQIVND (reference sequence). The CDR3 protein is CASSPPGLGLDTQYF.

This chain links TRBV2 with TRBJ2-1; no DNA is available, so the TRBD1 call from TCRdb remains unchecked. CDR1 and CDR2 from the germline V gene are SNHLY and FYNNEI. The length of the CDR3 is 15 residues. This CDR3 is CASREQGGAYNEQFF.

V usage is TRBV15 and J usage is TRBJ2-5; TCRdb's assignment of TRBD2 cannot be checked, as there is no DNA. The CDR3 covers 16 residues. Germline V gives CDR1 LNHNV, CDR2 YYDKDF (reference sequence). Here the CDR3 reads CATSHPEDQRWKTQYF.

This chain uses TRBV12-3 or TRBV12-4 with TRBJ2-5; no DNA is available, so the TRBD1 call from TCRdb remains unchecked. This CDR3 comprises 14 residues. The CDR3: CASSETLGVETQYF.

This rearrangement joins TRBV20-1 to TRBJ2-7; TCRdb returns TRBD1, unconfirmable since there is no DNA. This CDR3 contains 15 residues. Germline CDR1 DFQATT, CDR2 SNEGSKA (reference sequence). CDR3 loop: CSAPRPGQAYYEQYF.

This rearrangement joins TRBV28 to TRBJ1-4. CDR3 length equals 14 residues. CDR1 is MDHEN, CDR2 SYDVKM, per germline. This CDR3 reads CASSLTLTNEKLFF.

The chain employs TRBV12-3 or TRBV12-4 and TRBJ2-7. The CDR3 runs to 14 residues. CDR3 loop: CASSLALTRHEQYF.

The gene calls are TRBV11-2 and TRBJ2-1; TCRdb returns TRBD2, unconfirmable since there is no DNA. This CDR3 comprises 15 residues. The germline V gene encodes CDR1 SGHAT and CDR2 FQNNGV. The CDR3: CASSLGRGGRNEQFF.

J is TRBJ2-1 and V is TRBV5-5; TCRdb names TRBD1, which stays unverified in the absence of DNA. CDR3 size: 15 residues. Germline V lookup: CDR1 SGHKS, CDR2 YYEKEE (reference sequence). CDR3 in amino acids: CASSLGQGGGNEQFF.

The rearrangement links TRBV6-1 to TRBJ2-5; TCRdb's D gene call, TRBD2, goes unchecked for lack of DNA. CDR1 MNHNS and CDR2 SASEGT come from the germline V gene. The CDR3 runs 15 residues. CDR3 region: CASRDGPWGQETQYF.

The rearrangement links TRBV11-2 to TRBJ2-5; TCRdb lists TRBD2, though no DNA is available to test this call. CDR1 is SGHAT, CDR2 FQNNGV, per germline. This CDR3 comprises 15 residues. The CDR3 loop is CASYRGGAVRETQYF.

The V gene is TRBV27, the J gene TRBJ1-1; lacking DNA, the TRBD1 call made by TCRdb goes unchecked. CDR3 length equals 16 residues. Germline lookup yields CDR1 MNHEY and CDR2 SMNVEV (reference sequence). The CDR3 sequence: CASSLSGRGTGTEAFF.

The chain is built from TRBV20-1 and TRBJ2-7; TCRdb outputs TRBD2, but without DNA this stays unchecked. Germline V gene lookup returns CDR1 DFQATT and CDR2 SNEGSKA (reference sequence). This CDR3 spans 17 amino acids. The CDR3 spells CSARQTKPGISPYEQYF.

J is TRBJ2-1 and V is TRBV12-3 or TRBV12-4; TCRdb lists TRBD1, though no DNA is available to test this call. The CDR3 runs 17 residues. CDR3 sequence reads: CASSSPLWGGRDNEQFF.

The chain couples TRBV7-9 to TRBJ1-4; there is no DNA to check the TCRdb D call of TRBD1. CDR1 and CDR2 from the germline V gene are SEHNR and FQNEAQ (reference sequence). This CDR3 is built from 16 residues. The CDR3 loop reads CASSSIGTDTNEKLFF.

The chain uses TRBV11-2 and TRBJ2-5; TCRdb outputs TRBD1, but without DNA this stays unchecked. The CDR3 has 15 amino acids. The germline CDR1 and CDR2 sequences are SGHAT and FQNNGV. The CDR3 sequence: CASSLQPIDRETQYF. Filled out from reference TRBV11-2 and TRBJ2-5, the complete variable domain reads EAGVAQSPRYKIIEKRQSVAFWCNPISGHATLYWYQQILGQGPKLLIQFQNNGVVDDSQLPKDRFSAERLKGVDSTLKIQPAKLEDSAVYLCASSLQPIDRETQYFGPGTRLLVL.

V usage is TRBV24-1 and J usage is TRBJ2-7. Germline CDR1 and CDR2: KGHDR and SFDVKD. The CDR3 has 11 amino acids. The CDR3 sequence is CATGEEYEQYF.

The chain links TRBV2 to TRBJ2-1; TCRdb's D call, TRBD1, is unchecked because there is no DNA. Germline loops: CDR1 SNHLY, CDR2 FYNNEI. The CDR3 is made up of 17 amino acids. The chain's CDR3 is CASSASPGGSSYNEQFF.

This sequence joins TRBV28 and TRBJ1-2. The CDR3 consists of 11 residues. The germline V gene encodes CDR1 MDHEN and CDR2 SYDVKM. Here the CDR3 reads CASSSVYGYTF.

The chain joins TRBV3-1 to TRBJ1-1. This CDR3 has 16 amino acids. CDR1 and CDR2 from the germline V gene are LGHDT and YNNKEL (reference sequence). This CDR3 reads CASSQVGGGELTEAFF.